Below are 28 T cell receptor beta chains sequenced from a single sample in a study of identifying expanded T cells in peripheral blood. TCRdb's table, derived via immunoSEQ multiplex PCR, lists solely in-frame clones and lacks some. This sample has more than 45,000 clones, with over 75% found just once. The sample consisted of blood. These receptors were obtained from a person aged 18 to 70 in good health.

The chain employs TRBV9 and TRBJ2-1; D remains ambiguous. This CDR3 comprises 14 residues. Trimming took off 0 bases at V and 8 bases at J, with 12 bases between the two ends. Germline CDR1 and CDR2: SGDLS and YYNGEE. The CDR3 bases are TGTGCCAGCAGCGTAGCTCCCCTGGGCGATGAGCAGTTCTTC. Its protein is CASSVAPLGDEQFF.

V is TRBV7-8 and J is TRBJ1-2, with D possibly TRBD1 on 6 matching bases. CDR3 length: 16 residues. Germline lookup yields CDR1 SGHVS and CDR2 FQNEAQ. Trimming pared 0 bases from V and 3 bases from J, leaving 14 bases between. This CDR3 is CASSLAQQGLDYGYTF. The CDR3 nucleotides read TGTGCCAGCAGCTTAGCCCAACAGGGTCTTGACTATGGCTACACCTTC.

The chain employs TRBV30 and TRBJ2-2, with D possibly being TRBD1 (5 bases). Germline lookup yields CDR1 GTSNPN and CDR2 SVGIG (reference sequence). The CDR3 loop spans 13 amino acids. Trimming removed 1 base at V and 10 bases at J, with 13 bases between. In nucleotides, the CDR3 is TGTGCCTGGAGTGGGGCCCAGGGTCTGGAGCTGTTTTTT. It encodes CAWSGAQGLELFF.

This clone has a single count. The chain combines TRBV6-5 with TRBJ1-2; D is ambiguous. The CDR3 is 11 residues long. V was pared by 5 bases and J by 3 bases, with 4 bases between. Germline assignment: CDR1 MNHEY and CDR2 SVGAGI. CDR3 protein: CASSAYYGYTF. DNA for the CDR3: TGTGCCAGCAGTGCGTACTATGGCTACACCTTC.

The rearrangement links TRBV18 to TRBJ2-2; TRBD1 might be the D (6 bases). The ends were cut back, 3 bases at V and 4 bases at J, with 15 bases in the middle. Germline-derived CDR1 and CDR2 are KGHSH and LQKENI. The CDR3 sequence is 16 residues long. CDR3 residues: CASSPRGLESTGELFF. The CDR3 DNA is TGTGCCAGCTCACCGAGGGGGTTAGAGAGCACCGGGGAGCTGTTTTTT.

In DNA, the CDR3 is TGTGCCAGCAGGGGACAGGGGGACCAGCCCCAGCATTTT. It codes for CASRGQGDQPQHF. The chain uses TRBV2 and TRBJ1-5, with TRBD1 matching 11 bases. The CDR3 consists of 13 residues. Germline V gene data show CDR1 as SNHLY and CDR2 as FYNNEI. J gave up 7 bases and V 6 bases, and 2 bases lay outside the gene matches.

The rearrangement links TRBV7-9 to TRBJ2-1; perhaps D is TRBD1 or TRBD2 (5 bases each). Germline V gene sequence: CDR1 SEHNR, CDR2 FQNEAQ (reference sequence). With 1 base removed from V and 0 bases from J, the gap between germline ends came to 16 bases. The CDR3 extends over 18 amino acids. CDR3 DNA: TGTGCCAGCAGCTTAGTTGGAGTCGGGACGCGCTCCTACAATGAGCAGTTCTTC. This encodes CASSLVGVGTRSYNEQFF.

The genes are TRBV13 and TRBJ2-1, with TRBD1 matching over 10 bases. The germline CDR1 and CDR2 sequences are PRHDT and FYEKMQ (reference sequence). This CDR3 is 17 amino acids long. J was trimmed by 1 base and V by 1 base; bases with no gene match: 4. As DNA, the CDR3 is TGTGCCAGCAGCTTAGCTGGGGACAGGGGTTCCTACAATGAGCAGTTCTTC. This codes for CASSLAGDRGSYNEQFF.

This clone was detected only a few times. The CDR3 DNA sequence: TGTGCCAGCAGCCAAGATGGGGGCGACGGCTACACCTTC. Amino acids: CASSQDGGDGYTF. The gene calls are TRBV4-2 and TRBJ1-2; a weak D match, TRBD1 (6 bases). Germline-derived CDR1 and CDR2 are LGHNA and YNFKEQ. This CDR3 region has 13 residues. V was pared by 0 bases and J by 8 bases, with 10 bases between.

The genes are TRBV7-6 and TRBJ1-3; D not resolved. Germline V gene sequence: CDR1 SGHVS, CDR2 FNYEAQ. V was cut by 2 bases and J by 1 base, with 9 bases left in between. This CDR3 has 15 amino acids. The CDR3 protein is CASSLTAVSGNTIYF. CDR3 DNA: TGTGCCAGCAGCTTAACGGCAGTATCTGGAAACACCATATATTTT.

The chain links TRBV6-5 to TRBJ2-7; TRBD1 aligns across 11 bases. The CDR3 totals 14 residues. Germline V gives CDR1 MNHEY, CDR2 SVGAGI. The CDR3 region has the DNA TGTGCATCCTCATCCGGGACAGGGGGCTACGAGCAGTACTTC. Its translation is CASSSGTGGYEQYF.

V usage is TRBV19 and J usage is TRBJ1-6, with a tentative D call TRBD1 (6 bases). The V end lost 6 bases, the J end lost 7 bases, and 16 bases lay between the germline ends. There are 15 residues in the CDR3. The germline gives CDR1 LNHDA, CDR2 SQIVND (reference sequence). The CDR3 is CASSVTGFQNSPLHF. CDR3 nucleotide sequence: TGTGCCAGTAGCGTAACAGGGTTTCAAAATTCACCCCTCCACTTT.

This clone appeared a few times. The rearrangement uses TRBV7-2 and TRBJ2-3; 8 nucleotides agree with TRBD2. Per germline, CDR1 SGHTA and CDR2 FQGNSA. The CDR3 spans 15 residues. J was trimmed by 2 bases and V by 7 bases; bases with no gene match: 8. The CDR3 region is CASTPAGLVTDTQYF. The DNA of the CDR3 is TGTGCCAGCACCCCAGCGGGACTAGTCACAGATACGCAGTATTTT.

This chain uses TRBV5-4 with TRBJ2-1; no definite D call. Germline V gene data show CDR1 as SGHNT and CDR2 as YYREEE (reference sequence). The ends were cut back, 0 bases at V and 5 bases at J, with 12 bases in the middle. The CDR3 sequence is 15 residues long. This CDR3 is CASSLVFPANNEQFF. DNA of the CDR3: TGTGCCAGCAGCTTGGTTTTCCCCGCGAACAATGAGCAGTTCTTC.

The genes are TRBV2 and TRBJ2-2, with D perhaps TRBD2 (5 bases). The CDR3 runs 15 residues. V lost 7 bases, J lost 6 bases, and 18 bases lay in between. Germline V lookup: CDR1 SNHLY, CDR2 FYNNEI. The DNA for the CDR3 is TGTGCCAGCATGAGAGGGAGTGGGTCCCCCGGGGAGCTGTTTTTT. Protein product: CASMRGSGSPGELFF.

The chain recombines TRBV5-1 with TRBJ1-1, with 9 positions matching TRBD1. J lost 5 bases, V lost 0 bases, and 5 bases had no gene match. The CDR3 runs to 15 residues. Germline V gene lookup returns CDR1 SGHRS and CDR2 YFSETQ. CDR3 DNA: TGCGCCAGCAGCTTGGGAACAGGGGGCAAAACTGAAGCTTTCTTT. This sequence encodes CASSLGTGGKTEAFF.

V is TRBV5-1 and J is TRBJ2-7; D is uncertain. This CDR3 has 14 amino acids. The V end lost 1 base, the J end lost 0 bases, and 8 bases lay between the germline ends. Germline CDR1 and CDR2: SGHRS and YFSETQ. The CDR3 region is CASSLTPSSYEQYV. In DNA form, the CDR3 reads TGCGCCAGCAGCTTGACGCCTAGCTCCTACGAGCAGTACGTC.

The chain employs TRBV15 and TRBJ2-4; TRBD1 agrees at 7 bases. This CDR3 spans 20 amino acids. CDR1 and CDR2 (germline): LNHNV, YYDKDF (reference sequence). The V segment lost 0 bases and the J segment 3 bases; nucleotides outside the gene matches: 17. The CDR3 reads CATSRDRMITDREVKNIQYF. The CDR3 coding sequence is TGTGCCACCAGCAGAGATCGGATGATCACCGACAGGGAAGTCAAAAACATTCAGTACTTC.

This CDR3 reads CASSDVSGRFLTYEQYV. The CDR3, as DNA: TGTGCCAGCAGTGATGTGTCCGGGAGATTTTTAACCTACGAGCAGTACGTC. This chain connects TRBV6-1 to TRBJ2-7, with D perhaps TRBD2 (6 bases). The CDR3 runs to 17 residues. Germline V gene data show CDR1 as MNHNS and CDR2 as SASEGT. V lost 3 bases and J lost 2, with 20 bases in between.

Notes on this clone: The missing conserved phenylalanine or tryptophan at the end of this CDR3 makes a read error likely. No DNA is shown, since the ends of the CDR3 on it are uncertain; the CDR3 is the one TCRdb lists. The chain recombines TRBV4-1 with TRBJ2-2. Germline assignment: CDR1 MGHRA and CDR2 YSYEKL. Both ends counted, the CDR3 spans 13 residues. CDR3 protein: CASSQDRSGLPIT.

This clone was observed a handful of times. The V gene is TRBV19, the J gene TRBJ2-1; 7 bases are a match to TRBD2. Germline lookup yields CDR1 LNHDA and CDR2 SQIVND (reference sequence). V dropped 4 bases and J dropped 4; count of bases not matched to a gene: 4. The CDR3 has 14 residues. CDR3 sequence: CASSREGEYNEQFF. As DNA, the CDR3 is TGTGCCAGTAGTAGGGAGGGAGAATACAATGAGCAGTTCTTC.

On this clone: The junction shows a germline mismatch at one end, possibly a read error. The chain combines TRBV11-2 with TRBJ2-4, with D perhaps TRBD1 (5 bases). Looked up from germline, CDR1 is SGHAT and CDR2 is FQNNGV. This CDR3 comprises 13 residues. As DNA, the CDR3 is TGTGCTAGCAGCAGGGTCTACAAAAACATTCAGTACTTC. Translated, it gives CASSRVYKNIQYF. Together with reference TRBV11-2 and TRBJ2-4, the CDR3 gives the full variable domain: EAGVAQSPRYKIIEKRQSVAFWCNPISGHATLYWYQQILGQGPKLLIQFQNNGVVDDSQLPKDRFSAERLKGVDSTLKIQPAKLEDSAVYLCASSRVYKNIQYFGAGTRLSVL.

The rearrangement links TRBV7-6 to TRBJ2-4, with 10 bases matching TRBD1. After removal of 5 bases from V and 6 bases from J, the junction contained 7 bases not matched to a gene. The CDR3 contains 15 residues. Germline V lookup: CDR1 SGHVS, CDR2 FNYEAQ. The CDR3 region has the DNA TGTGCCAGCAGCATGGGACAGGGGTCTGGAAACATTCAGTACTTC. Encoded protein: CASSMGQGSGNIQYF.

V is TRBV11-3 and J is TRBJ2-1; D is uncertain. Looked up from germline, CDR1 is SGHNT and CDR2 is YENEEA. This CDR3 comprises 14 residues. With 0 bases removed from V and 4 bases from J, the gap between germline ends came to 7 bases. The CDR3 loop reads CASSLESSYNEQFF. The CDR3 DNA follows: TGTGCCAGCAGCTTAGAGAGCTCGTACAATGAGCAGTTCTTC. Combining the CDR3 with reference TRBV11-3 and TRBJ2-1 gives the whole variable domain EAGVVQSPRYKIIEKKQPVAFWCNPISGHNTLYWYLQNLGQGPELLIRYENEEAVDDSQLPKDRFSAERLKGVDSTLKIQPAELGDSAVYLCASSLESSYNEQFFGPGTRLTVL.

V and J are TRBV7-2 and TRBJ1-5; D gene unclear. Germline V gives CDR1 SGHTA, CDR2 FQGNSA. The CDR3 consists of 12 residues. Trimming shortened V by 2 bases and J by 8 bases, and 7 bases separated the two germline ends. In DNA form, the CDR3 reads TGTGCCAGCAGCTTATACGGGGAGCCCCAGCATTTT. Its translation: CASSLYGEPQHF.

CDR3 residues: CAISPRQALEGNEQFF. The CDR3 nucleotides read TGTGCCATCAGTCCCCGACAGGCGCTTGAGGGCAATGAGCAGTTCTTC. The genes are TRBV10-3 and TRBJ2-1, with D possibly TRBD1 on 6 matching bases. Trimming pared 5 bases from V and 6 bases from J, leaving 20 bases between. Germline V gives CDR1 ENHRY, CDR2 SYGVKD. This CDR3 is built from 16 residues.

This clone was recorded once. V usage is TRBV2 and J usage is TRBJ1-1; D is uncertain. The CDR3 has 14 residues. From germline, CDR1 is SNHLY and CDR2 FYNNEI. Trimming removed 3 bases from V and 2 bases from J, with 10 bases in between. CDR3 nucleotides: TGTGCCAGCAGTGACTCTGACACTAACACTGAAGCTTTCTTT. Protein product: CASSDSDTNTEAFF.

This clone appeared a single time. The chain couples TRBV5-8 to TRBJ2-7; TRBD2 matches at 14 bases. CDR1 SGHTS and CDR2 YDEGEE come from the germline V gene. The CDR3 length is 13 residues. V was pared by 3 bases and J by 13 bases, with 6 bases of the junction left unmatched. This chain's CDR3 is CASSWGLAGAIYV. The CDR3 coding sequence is TGTGCCAGCAGCTGGGGACTAGCGGGAGCTATTTACGTC.